This TCR beta chain was captured by sequencing in a study of T-cell reconstitution after alpha-beta-depleted transplantation in children. The CDR3 covers 14 residues. V shed 8 bases, J shed 4 bases, and the junction held 13 bases outside the gene matches. Germline V CDR1 and CDR2: SQVTM, ANQGSEA. Researchers prepared the TCRbeta library using unique molecular identifiers, the study reports. TCRdb fed the PCR reads into MiXCR, producing one record per CDR3 protein. The data contain 500,000 to 600,000 distinct CDR3 sequences, less than 35% of them singletons. The sequenced sample was PBMCs from the stem cell graft donor, obtained from the stem cell graft. The chain employs TRBV29-1 and TRBJ1-1; TRBD1 aligns across 7 bases. The sequence came from a human donor who donated a stem cell graft to a child with aplastic anemia. CDR3 sequence reads: CSPWRTQGTTEAFF. CDR3 bases: TGCAGCCCATGGCGCACACAGGGGACCACTGAAGCTTTCTTT.